One sample yielded the 19 T cell receptor beta chains listed below, sequenced in a study of CD8+ T cells in alopecia areata. This sample's treatment: oral pan-JAK inhibitor, 5-10 mg twice daily. Reverse transcription of extracted RNA yielded cDNA, which provided the sequencing template. The assay was immunoSEQ multiplex PCR, and TCRdb's table has in-frame clones only and misses some. The table lists about 160,000 clones, less than 70% of them singletons. The specimen was CD4+ T cells sorted from blood, collected at week 4, from a patient treated with tofacitinib. The origin of the receptors is a human donor with alopecia areata.

The V call is TRBV7-9, the J call TRBJ2-7; 8 bases are shared with TRBD1. V lost 5 bases and J lost 4; bases outside the gene matches: 19. Germline lookup yields CDR1 SEHNR and CDR2 FQNEAQ (reference sequence). The CDR3 loop spans 18 amino acids. CDR3 DNA: TGTGCCAGCAGCCCCCGATGGGGAGCCAGGGGGCTTTATTACGAGCAGTACTTC. Its protein is CASSPRWGARGLYYEQYF.

This clone has a handful of counts. This sequence joins TRBV29-1 and TRBJ2-3, with no clear D. V shed 6 bases and J shed 1 base, with 14 bases lying between them. Germline V CDR1 and CDR2: SQVTM, ANQGSEA. The CDR3 consists of 14 residues. The CDR3 here is CSVGSSSGTDTQYF. The DNA of the CDR3 is TGCAGCGTAGGGTCCTCCTCTGGCACAGATACGCAGTATTTT.

Only a few counts were recorded for this clone. V gene TRBV7-2 combines with J gene TRBJ2-7; possibly TRBD2 for D (6 bases). The CDR3 contains 16 residues. V was clipped by 6 bases and J by 0 bases, with 18 bases between them. The germline V gene encodes CDR1 SGHTA and CDR2 FQGNSA. The CDR3 bases are TGTGCCAGCAGAACGTCCGGGACGGACTACTCCTACGAGCAGTACTTC. This translates into CASRTSGTDYSYEQYF.

V usage is TRBV29-1 and J usage is TRBJ1-2; tentatively, D is TRBD1 (6 bases). CDR1 is SQVTM, CDR2 ANQGSEA, per germline. V shed 5 bases and J shed 4 bases, with 11 bases lying between them. The CDR3 contains 12 residues. For the CDR3, the DNA is TGCAGCGTTCTAGACAGGAGCTATGGCTACACCTTC. Protein product: CSVLDRSYGYTF.

This clone was recorded only once. The rearrangement links TRBV12-5 to TRBJ2-5, with 7 bases lining up with TRBD1. V was pared by 5 bases and J by 1 base, with 4 bases of the junction left unmatched. The CDR3 consists of 14 residues. The germline V gene encodes CDR1 LGHNT and CDR2 FRNRAP. In DNA form, the CDR3 reads TGTGCTAGTGGTCTCGGACAGGTCCAAGAGACCCAGTACTTC. Amino acids: CASGLGQVQETQYF.

V and J are TRBV9 and TRBJ2-3, with TRBD2 matching 9 bases. V was pared by 4 bases and J by 0 bases, with 9 bases of the junction left unmatched. The CDR3 runs 17 residues. Germline assignment: CDR1 SGDLS and CDR2 YYNGEE. The CDR3, as DNA: TGTGCCAGCAGCCCTTGGGGGCTAGCGGGAAGCACAGATACGCAGTATTTT. Translation: CASSPWGLAGSTDTQYF. Based on the CDR3 plus reference TRBV9 and TRBJ2-3, the full variable domain is DSGVTQTPKHLITATGQRVTLRCSPRSGDLSVYWYQQSLDQGLQFLIQYYNGEERAKGNILERFSAQQFPDLHSELNLSSLELGDSALYFCASSPWGLAGSTDTQYFGPGTRLTVL.

This chain joins TRBV30 and TRBJ2-2; D possibly corresponds to TRBD1 (6 bases). The V gene's germline CDR1 is GTSNPN and CDR2 SVGIG (reference sequence). Trimming shortened V by 8 bases and J by 3 bases, and 16 bases separated the two germline ends. The CDR3 covers 14 residues. CDR3 residues: CAGNRVRDTGELFF. The DNA for the CDR3 is TGTGCCGGAAACAGGGTTAGGGACACCGGGGAGCTGTTTTTT.

This clone has a handful of counts. The chain uses TRBV9 and TRBJ1-6; 7 nucleotides line up with TRBD1. Trimming cost V 0 bases and J 10 bases; bases outside gene matches: 10. There are 16 residues in the CDR3. Germline V gives CDR1 SGDLS, CDR2 YYNGEE. CDR3 loop: CASSVDPGQEISPLHF. The CDR3 DNA follows: TGTGCCAGCAGCGTAGACCCAGGACAGGAGATCTCACCCCTCCACTTT.

This clone has just a few counts. The chain is built from TRBV25-1 and TRBJ1-1; D unclear. This CDR3 spans 11 amino acids. The V gene's germline CDR1 is MGHDK and CDR2 SYGVNS. V shed 3 bases and J shed 4 bases, with 3 bases lying between them. As DNA, the CDR3 is TGTGCCAGCAGTGACAGCACTGAAGCTTTCTTT. This encodes CASSDSTEAFF.

This clone was observed a single time. This chain links TRBV5-6 with TRBJ2-1; D not resolved. From germline, CDR1 is SGHDT and CDR2 YYEEEE. The CDR3 is made up of 11 amino acids. V was pared by 2 bases and J by 10 bases, with 7 bases between. CDR3 in amino acids: CASSFSIEQFF. CDR3 in DNA: TGTGCCAGCAGCTTTTCGATAGAGCAGTTCTTC. The full variable domain, in which reference TRBV5-6 and TRBJ2-1 provide the parts outside the CDR3, is DAGVTQSPTHLIKTRGQQVTLRCSPKSGHDTVSWYQQALGQGPQFIFQYYEEEERQRGNFPDRFSGHQFPNYSSELNVNALLLGDSALYLCASSFSIEQFFGPGTRLTVL.

As concerns this clone: The same CDR3 can be traced to other DNA sequences in this sample. The genes are TRBV20-1 and TRBJ2-5; the D is unclear. Germline CDR1 DFQATT, CDR2 SNEGSKA (reference sequence). The CDR3 consists of 10 residues. Trimming stripped 3 bases from V and 5 bases from J, with 4 bases between. The CDR3 region is CSARRETQYF. Here the CDR3 DNA reads TGCAGTGCTAGGCGGGAGACCCAGTACTTC.

The chain links TRBV10-3 to TRBJ2-7, with D possibly being TRBD1 (5 bases). This CDR3 is built from 12 residues. The germline CDR1 and CDR2 sequences are ENHRY and SYGVKD. Between the trimmed V and J ends, which lost 5 bases and 3 bases, there was a span of 8 bases. Here the CDR3 DNA reads TGTGCCATCAGTCCGACAGACTACGAGCAGTACTTC. It encodes CAISPTDYEQYF.

The chain uses TRBV30 and TRBJ2-3; 8 bases map to TRBD2. The CDR3 consists of 14 residues. Germline assignment: CDR1 GTSNPN and CDR2 SVGIG (reference sequence). After removal of 5 bases from V and 5 bases from J, the junction contained 9 bases not matched to a gene. The CDR3 region is CAWGPSGLRDTQYF. The CDR3 nucleotides are TGTGCCTGGGGGCCTAGCGGGTTACGAGATACGCAGTATTTT.

The V gene is TRBV5-1, the J gene TRBJ2-3, with D possibly matching TRBD2 (6 bases). Trimming left V 5 bases short and J 6 bases short, with 13 bases between. Per the germline V gene, CDR1 is SGHRS and CDR2 is YFSETQ. This CDR3 comprises 13 residues. The CDR3 DNA reads TGCGCCAGCAGGACCCTAGCGTCGGATACGCAGTATTTT. It is translated as CASRTLASDTQYF.

This clone was seen only a few times. This sample includes further DNA sequences coding for the same CDR3. The chain joins TRBV25-1 to TRBJ2-3; no clear D. CDR3 size: 12 residues. Trimming cost V 5 bases and J 1 base, with 4 bases left between them. Germline assignment: CDR1 MGHDK and CDR2 SYGVNS. For the CDR3, the DNA is TGTGCCAGCAGTAGAGGCACAGATACGCAGTATTTT. Translation: CASSRGTDTQYF.

The chain links TRBV6-5 to TRBJ2-2; possible D gene TRBD2, 5 bases. Trimming removed 2 bases from V and 6 bases from J, with 16 bases in between. Per the germline V gene, CDR1 is MNHEY and CDR2 is SVGAGI. The CDR3 spans 16 residues. The CDR3 protein is CASSYSLGNQAGELFF. The CDR3, as DNA: TGTGCCAGCAGTTACAGTCTCGGGAATCAGGCCGGGGAGCTGTTTTTT.

This sequence joins TRBV30 and TRBJ2-7; TRBD1 might be the D (6 bases). The CDR3 has 13 amino acids. The V gene lost 0 bases and the J gene lost 6 bases, with 12 bases spanning the gap. Germline V gene lookup returns CDR1 GTSNPN and CDR2 SVGIG (reference sequence). This CDR3 is CAWSVQAGVEQYF. The CDR3 DNA reads as TGTGCCTGGAGTGTACAGGCAGGGGTCGAGCAGTACTTC.

The genes are TRBV6-5 and TRBJ1-1; the D gene is possibly TRBD1 (6 bases). Germline lookup yields CDR1 MNHEY and CDR2 SVGAGI. CDR3 length: 13 residues. V was trimmed by 7 bases and J by 5 bases, leaving 14 bases between them. For the CDR3, the DNA is TGTGCCAGCAAGATACAGGGAAGTACTGAAGCTTTCTTT. Its translation: CASKIQGSTEAFF.

V is TRBV30 and J is TRBJ1-1, with a weak D call TRBD1 (6 bases). CDR3 length equals 15 residues. Germline V gene data show CDR1 as GTSNPN and CDR2 as SVGIG (reference sequence). Trimming stripped 3 bases from V and 0 bases from J, with 14 bases between. CDR3 in amino acids: CAWSQWGGMNTEAFF. The CDR3 nucleotides are TGTGCCTGGAGCCAATGGGGGGGCATGAACACTGAAGCTTTCTTT.